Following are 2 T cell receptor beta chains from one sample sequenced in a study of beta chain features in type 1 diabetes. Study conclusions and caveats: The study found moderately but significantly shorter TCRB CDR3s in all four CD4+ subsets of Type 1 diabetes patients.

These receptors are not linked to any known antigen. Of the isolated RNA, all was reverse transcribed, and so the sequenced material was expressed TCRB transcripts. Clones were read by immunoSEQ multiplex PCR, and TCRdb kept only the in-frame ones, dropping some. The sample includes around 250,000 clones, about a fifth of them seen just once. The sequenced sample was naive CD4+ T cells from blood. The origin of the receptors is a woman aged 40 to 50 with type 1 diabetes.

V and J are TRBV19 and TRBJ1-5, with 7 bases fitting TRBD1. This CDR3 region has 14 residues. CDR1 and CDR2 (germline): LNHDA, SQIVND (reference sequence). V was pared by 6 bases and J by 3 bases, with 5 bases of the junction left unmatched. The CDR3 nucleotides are TGTGCCAGTAGAACAGGGGCCCCCAATCAGCCCCAGCATTTT. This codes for CASRTGAPNQPQHF.

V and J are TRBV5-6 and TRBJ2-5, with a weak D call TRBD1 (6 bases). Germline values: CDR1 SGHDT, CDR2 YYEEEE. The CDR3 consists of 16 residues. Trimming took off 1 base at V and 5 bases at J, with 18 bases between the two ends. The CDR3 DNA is TGTGCCAGCAGCTTGTACACAGGGCGAGTGGGGGAGACCCAGTACTTC. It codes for CASSLYTGRVGETQYF.